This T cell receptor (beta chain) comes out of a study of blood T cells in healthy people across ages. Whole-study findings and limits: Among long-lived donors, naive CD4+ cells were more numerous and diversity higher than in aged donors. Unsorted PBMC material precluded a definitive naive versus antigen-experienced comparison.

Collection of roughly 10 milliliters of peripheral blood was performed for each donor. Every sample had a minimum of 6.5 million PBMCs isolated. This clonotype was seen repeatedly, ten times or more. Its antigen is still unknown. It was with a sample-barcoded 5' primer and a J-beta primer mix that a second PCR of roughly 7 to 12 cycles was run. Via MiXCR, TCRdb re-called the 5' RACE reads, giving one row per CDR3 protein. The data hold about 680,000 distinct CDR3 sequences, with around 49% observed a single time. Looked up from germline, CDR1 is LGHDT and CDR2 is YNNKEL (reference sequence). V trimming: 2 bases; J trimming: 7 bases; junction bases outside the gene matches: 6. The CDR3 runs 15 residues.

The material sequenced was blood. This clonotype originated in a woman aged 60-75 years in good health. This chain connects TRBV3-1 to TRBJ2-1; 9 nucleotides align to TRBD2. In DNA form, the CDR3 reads TGTGCCAGCAGCCAATCTGGCGGGAGGGGGAATGAGCAGTTCTTC. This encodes CASSQSGGRGNEQFF.